This entry features one T cell receptor (beta chain) sequence. Its antigen is currently not known. Base qualities are missing; no much larger clone stands one base away. To prepare the library, the immunoSEQ multiplex PCR assay was applied. For the multiplex PCR, a mixture combining 60 forward primers for TCR Vbeta segments and 13 reverse primers for TCR Jbeta segments was used. Amplification of the CDR3 region of rearranged TCR beta genes was performed with a multiplex PCR assay on genomic DNA. On the Illumina HiSeq System, the amplified TCR beta libraries were sequenced as 87-base-pair reads. The authors' pipeline ran thus. In a later analysis, tens of millions of unique TCR beta chains were counted across the 666 repertoires, and around 10 million of these chains were shared by at least two donors. To remove PCR and sequencing errors, raw reads were error-corrected and collapsed into unique sequences using a nearest-neighbor algorithm that merged closely related sequences. CDR3 sequences were aligned to IMGT reference sequences to assign V, D and J gene segments. Each retained sequence needed at least a six-nucleotide match to both a V gene segment and a J gene segment. A rearrangement counted as productive if the CDR3 had no stop codons and remained in frame with V and J, and every other rearrangement counted as non-productive. Following IMGT convention, CDR3 was defined as the stretch from the second conserved V-encoded cysteine to the conserved J-encoded phenylalanine. The earlier analysis of some 580 of the donors excluded any sequence lacking an unambiguous match to a single V gene segment. An earlier analysis of several hundred of the donors called V segments functional above 56.7% productive rearrangements and segregating when the between-donor standard deviation exceeded 5%. A statistical classification framework was built to diagnose cytomegalovirus status from the catalog of TCR beta chain sequences. In a later analysis, TCR nucleotide sequences were compared against IMGT/GENE-DB human TR gene sequences so that V and J genes could be assigned. A later analysis assigned CDR3 sequences and most-parsimonious VDJ recombination scenarios with the TCRdist pipeline. In a later analysis, each TCR beta chain was defined by its CDR3 amino acid sequence together with its V-gene family, and reads without a unique V-gene family were excluded. In a later analysis, approximately 590 highly shared, low-generation-probability nucleotide sequences were removed to address suspected cross-contamination and a sequencing artifact. For each public chain, a later analysis derived a clonal expansion index from normalized ranks of inferred template counts within each repertoire. Generation probabilities in a later analysis came from a VDJ recombination model fitted to out-of-frame rearrangements, and those results were checked against IGoR. In a later analysis, TCR-TCR, TCR-HLA and TCR-CMV co-occurrence was scored with hypergeometric tests, and a repertoire-size bias correction was applied to TCR pairs. To estimate false discovery rates, a later analysis permuted the HLA or CMV assignments 20 times. In a later analysis, co-occurring TCRs were grouped using DBSCAN, with TCRdist sequence similarity added in when clustering inside HLA-allele-positive subsets. Co-occurrence clustering excluded repertoires with fewer than 30,000 or more than 120,000 public chains, plus five with anomalous nucleotide sharing. In its TCRdb copy, this immuneACCESS table keeps in-frame sequences only and misses some clones. Where compared with another copy, unresolved V genes explain less than half of these, and the others have no known cause. The DNA gave D and trimming, while V, J and clone size come from that table. Recorded for this sample are about 150,000 clones; roughly 77% of them occurred a single time. Of the sample, over 6% falls within the top ten clones.

The data derive from a study of cytomegalovirus exposure and HLA in healthy donors (dated by TCRdb to about 2017). About the study as a whole: An earlier analysis of some 550 of the donors reported 250 to 300 Gb of sequence data and 100 million to 130 million unique TCR beta sequences from 190 million or so T cells. In a later genetic analysis, genome-wide SNP genotypes for about 55% of the roughly 700 donors were used, and that subset was treated as a discovery cohort. The genetic ancestry cluster associated with self-reported Caucasian donors included over 80% of the 350 to 500 genotyped donors. Both class I and class II loci were covered by HLA typing, at four-digit resolution. Rather than using new phenotypic data, the later analysis identified candidate immune exposures from TCR beta sequences and from how often those sequences occurred across donors. About 300 gigabases of sequencing data and roughly 90 million unique TCR sequences were included in an early release covering over 600 HLA-typed donors. The study used immunosequencing to profile the T cell repertoires of approximately 630 subjects and linked those repertoires to cytomegalovirus serostatus. The study aimed to test whether signatures of past pathogen exposure could be identified by cataloging public T cell receptors. In addition to the first cohort of approximately 650 subjects, a separate validation cohort of about 120 different subjects was used. On average, roughly 250,000 unique TCR beta nucleotide sequences were sequenced per donor among a few hundred genotyped donors of the cohort, with around 19% of those sequences being non-productive. Donor age, sex, ethnicity and CMV serostatus were collected together with the repertoire data. A later analysis re-analyzed previously published TCR beta repertoires from about 600 donors and added high-resolution HLA genotyping to study TCR occurrence patterns. The number of donors typed differed by locus, with 629-630 for A, B, C, DRB1 and DQB1, around 560 for DQA1, 600 to 610 for DPA1, and approximately 470 for DPB1. An earlier analysis of a few hundred of the donors applied high-throughput TCR beta sequencing to assess whether each TCR beta V gene segment acted as functional or pseudogenic. Four or five DR-DQ haplotypes were handled as single units for association and clustering because linkage in the cohort was strong. To predict cytomegalovirus infection status, the study brought together high-throughput TCR immunosequencing, statistical association of individual TCRs with disease status, and machine learning. Every repertoire in the discovery cohort had been generated on one and the same sequencing platform. The paper's findings and limits, for the study overall: Correlated functional status among segregating V segments might be attributable to linkage disequilibrium, but an unknown experimental factor could not be ruled out. A further reported finding was that TCR beta sequences accurately predicted the HLA-A and HLA-B alleles for most subjects in the first cohort. The classifier was reported to diagnose cytomegalovirus status with high specificity and sensitivity in both the original cohort and the validation cohort. Because the 87-base-pair reads could not distinguish some IMGT-functional V segments, including TRBV6-2 and TRBV6-3, those segments were excluded. HLA typing was unavailable for some donors at each locus, so association tests used only the typed subset. This cohort had only TCR beta chains sequenced, and the lack of alpha or paired-chain data limited which features could be detected. In vitro tests confirmed that a few of the cytomegalovirus-associated TCR beta chains recognize cytomegalovirus antigens. According to a later analysis, parvovirus B19, influenza, CMV and Epstein-Barr virus appeared linked to several top co-occurrence clusters. A cluster of highly shared sequence variants was judged likely to be a technical artifact of the sequencing pipeline. Presence/absence analyses assumed roughly uniform sequencing depth across donors, an assumption that may not hold. Strong co-occurrence of HLA alleles, especially DR and DQ, made assigning TCR associations to individual alleles difficult. At a false discovery rate of 0.05, a later analysis linked fewer than 20,000 TCR beta sequences to specific HLA alleles. V-gene and J-gene trimming of TCR beta chains was associated with a missense DCLRE1C variant in a later genetic analysis, and the association was replicated in an independent cohort. The authors suggested that the approach could potentially be extended to other disease states and immunological phenotypes. Compared with equally common non-associated chains, HLA-associated TCR beta chains in a later analysis were more clonally expanded and had lower generation probabilities. According to a later genetic analysis, donors in an Asian-associated ancestry cluster had fewer N-insertions in productive TCRs than the approximately 610-donor mean. The study gave a list of over 150 TCR beta chains associated with cytomegalovirus. Most TCR sequences were observed very rarely across donors, whereas some public TCRs were present in many individuals. A later analysis found that TCR association rates varied across HLA loci, with DRB1 alleles showing the most associated TCRs and HLA-C alleles the fewest. CMV serostatus was the only immune exposure information available for the cohort. Seventeen rarely observed V segments, including chromosome 9 orphons, were excluded from the earlier analysis of some 590 of the donors because counts were too low. In an earlier analysis of around 600 of the donors, most TCR beta V segments appeared in productive rearrangements about 87% or about 30% of the time, broadly matching IMGT annotations. Most CMV-associated TCR beta chains appeared to be HLA-restricted in a later analysis, and the HLA associations seemed to be driven largely by CMV exposure.

The cohort was made up of around 720 healthy bone marrow donors. All cohort members were sampled while nominally healthy, although unrecorded immune exposures were likely present. The donor was CMV seropositive and belonged to the group of a few hundred seropositive cohort members. Each donor provided a peripheral blood sample, and peripheral blood mononuclear cells were used for TCR beta sequencing. The Qiagen DNeasy Blood Extraction Kit was used to extract genomic DNA from the blood cell samples. The cysteine opens and the phenylalanine closes a CDR3 of 13 amino acids. Kept here is only the CDR3 DNA, which spans 39 bases and is read in frame from base 1. CDR1 and CDR2, per the germline V gene, are SGDLS and YYNGEE. Trimming costs V 1 base and J 12 bases, and their ends lie 11 bases apart.

The TCR comes from a man aged 30-40 years in good health and CMV-seropositive. The sequence links TRBV9 to TRBJ1-6; a tentative D match to TRBD1 spans 5 bases. Input material: PBMCs. DNA sequence: TGTGCCAGCAGCGTAAATCAGGGTGGACCCCTCCACTTT. It specifies CASSVNQGGPLHF.